This record concerns one T cell receptor beta chain sequence. Its antigen is not yet known. One base away there is no much larger clone; base qualities are not given. TCRbeta CDR3 regions were amplified from genomic DNA by means of the immunoSEQ Assay, a bias-controlled multiplex PCR. As for the original processing: The number of nucleated cells in each sample was estimated from the amplification of reference gene primers within the assay. To quantify the absolute abundance of each unique TCRbeta CDR3 rearrangement, sequence reads were collapsed and filtered. For each sample, productive Simpson clonality was calculated as the square root of Simpson's diversity index across productive rearrangements. TCRdb took this table from immuneACCESS and kept in-frame rearrangements with V and J called. Such tables lack part of the clones; where checked against another copy, unresolved V genes explain under half of the gap, and the rest is unexplained. V, J and clone size are taken as reported in that table, and D and trimming were inferred from the DNA itself. The sample yields 310,000 or so clones; approximately 86% were counted once. The top ten clonotypes cover 1.3% of the sample.

Collaborating institutions collected whole blood in K2EDTA tubes following their own protocols. For TCRbeta analysis, collaborators shipped samples in one of three forms: frozen whole blood, isolated PBMCs, or DNA extracted from either of those sample types. This sample is part of a study of blood T cell repertoires in COVID-19 (TCRdb year 2020). About the investigation overall: Samples covering the acute and convalescent phases of COVID-19 were provided by collaborators in the United States, Italy and Spain. The material from the prospective study consisted of cDNA or gDNA derived from T cells, B-cell-depleted T cells, or PBMCs. The dataset comprised deeply sampled blood TCRbeta repertoires from subjects exposed to, actively infected with, or recovered from COVID-19. The repertoires were made available in a free public database intended to serve as a resource for research on the immune response to SARS-CoV-2. The samples were drawn from the first 160 participants of the ongoing ImmuneRACE study and from 950 to 1,500 subjects provided by 6 global collaborators. Sample metadata almost always included a de-identified subject ID, COVID-19 status, age in years and sex. Where available, HLA class I and class II types were taken from metadata supplied by the sample provider and were not determined by assay-based typing.

Study-wide conclusions, independent of this receptor: The amount of clinical and demographic metadata varied by source and participant and was provided uncurated.

The sample consisted of peripheral blood. The receptor was derived from a man between 65 and 85 years old with acute or convalescent COVID-19.

The nucleotide sequence reads as follows: TGTGCCAGCAGTTTTTCGGGACACGAAGCCCCCCTCCACTTT. The resulting protein is CASSFSGHEAPLHF. Recombination joined TRBV28 with TRBJ1-6, with a tentative D gene TRBD1 over 6 matching bases. The CDR3 contains 14 residues, cysteine and phenylalanine counted. The CDR3 DNA has 42 bases and is translated from base 1. V is clipped by 3 bases and J by 13 bases, and the sequence between their germline boundaries is 16 bases long. Per the germline V gene, MDHEN is the CDR1 and SYDVKM is the CDR2.